Below are 28 T cell receptor beta chains sequenced from a single sample in a study of vaccination and CD4 T cells after COVID-19. These TCRs' antigens remain unknown. Stated treatment: roughly nine-day PBMC culture with coronavirus spike peptide pools or control peptides (ViraFEST assay). The study sequenced cultured CD4+ T cell DNA using the Oncomine TCR Beta short-read assay. Using its own MiXCR run on the PCR reads, TCRdb lists one record per CDR3 protein. The sample has 9,800 or so distinct CDR3 sequences, approximately 40% seen once; the top ten hold roughly a sixth. Material: CD4+ T cells from blood, cultured in vitro. All receptors come from a human donor who had recovered from COVID-19.

The V call is TRBV2, the J call TRBJ2-5; D tentatively reads TRBD1 or TRBD2 (5 bases each). This CDR3 has 15 amino acids. Germline V lookup: CDR1 SNHLY, CDR2 FYNNEI. Trimming removed 8 bases from V and 4 bases from J, with 20 bases in between. The CDR3 sequence: CASGSRDHLRETQYF. The CDR3 DNA sequence: TGTGCCAGCGGGTCCAGGGACCACCTTCGAGAGACCCAGTACTTC.

The J gene is TRBJ1-2, the V gene TRBV6-1; 8 positions agree with TRBD1. The CDR3 totals 15 residues. Germline V lookup: CDR1 MNHNS, CDR2 SASEGT. Losses at the gene ends were 4 bases for V and 3 bases for J; bases not matched to a gene: 7. CDR3 in amino acids: CASSVGQGEDYGYTF. The CDR3 DNA is TGTGCCAGCAGTGTCGGACAGGGAGAGGACTATGGCTACACCTTC.

Only a few counts were recorded for this clonotype. This chain joins TRBV11-2 and TRBJ1-6; D unclear. CDR1 is SGHAT and CDR2 is FQNNGV in the germline V gene. V was shortened by 4 bases and J by 4 bases, with 5 bases between the two germline ends. This CDR3 comprises 13 residues. CDR3 in amino acids: CASSSGYNSPLHF. CDR3 nucleotide sequence: TGTGCCAGCAGCTCGGGGTATAATTCACCCCTCCACTTT. Full variable domain (rest looked up from reference TRBV11-2 and TRBJ1-6): EAGVAQSPRYKIIEKRQSVAFWCNPISGHATLYWYQQILGQGPKLLIQFQNNGVVDDSQLPKDRFSAERLKGVDSTLKIQPAKLEDSAVYLCASSSGYNSPLHFGNGTRLTVT.

This rearrangement joins TRBV6-5 to TRBJ1-1; D gene unclear. Trimming pared 0 bases from V and 1 base from J, leaving 3 bases between. This CDR3 is 13 amino acids long. CDR1 and CDR2 (germline): MNHEY, SVGAGI. The DNA of the CDR3 is TGTGCCAGCAGTTACTCATCGAACACTGAAGCTTTCTTT. Protein: CASSYSSNTEAFF.

The DNA for the CDR3 is TGTGCCTGGAGTGTATGGGGGGCTCGGGGCACTGAAGCTTTCTTT. Translating gives CAWSVWGARGTEAFF. The chain has TRBV30 and TRBJ1-1, with a tentative D call TRBD1 (6 bases). The V end was cut by 0 bases, the J end by 4 bases, with 15 bases between. Germline assignment: CDR1 GTSNPN and CDR2 SVGIG (reference sequence). CDR3 length: 15 amino acids.

The chain recombines TRBV4-3 with TRBJ1-2; TRBD1 aligns across 8 bases. The CDR3 is 14 amino acids. V was clipped by 4 bases and J by 2 bases; unmatched bases: 3. The germline V gene encodes CDR1 LGHNA and CDR2 YSLEER. CDR3 nucleotide sequence: TGCGCCAGCAGCCCCGGACAGGGCAACTATGGCTACACCTTC. It translates to CASSPGQGNYGYTF.

This clonotype was seen a single time. The chain has TRBV7-6 and TRBJ2-7; TRBD2 aligns across 8 bases. The trim removed 5 bases at V and 6 bases at J, leaving 12 bases unmatched. Germline V gene sequence: CDR1 SGHVS, CDR2 FNYEAQ. The CDR3 runs 15 residues. The CDR3 is CASSLGAGAFAEQYF. CDR3 sequence (DNA): TGTGCCAGCAGCCTTGGAGCGGGGGCCTTTGCCGAGCAGTACTTC.

The chain carries TRBV27 and TRBJ1-5; 8 bases are shared with TRBD1. Trimming removed 3 bases from V and 3 bases from J; junction bases left unmatched: 1. This CDR3 is built from 14 residues. Germline CDR1 MNHEY, CDR2 SMNVEV (reference sequence). The CDR3 nucleotides are TGTGCCAGCAGTTTTCAGGGGGCCAATCAGCCCCAGCATTTT. It encodes CASSFQGANQPQHF.

This rearrangement joins TRBV11-2 to TRBJ1-2; 7 bases map to TRBD1. The CDR3 spans 16 residues. Germline V gene sequence: CDR1 SGHAT, CDR2 FQNNGV. After removal of 5 bases from V and 0 bases from J, the junction contained 9 bases not matched to a gene. The CDR3: CASSRSRQGANYGYTF. CDR3 bases: TGTGCCAGCAGCCGATCCCGTCAGGGGGCTAACTATGGCTACACCTTC.

V usage is TRBV24-1 and J usage is TRBJ2-7; D is unresolved. CDR1 is KGHDR, CDR2 SFDVKD, per germline. This CDR3 contains 16 residues. Trimming left V 5 bases short and J 4 bases short, with 20 bases between. The CDR3 DNA sequence: TGTGCCACCAGTGCCCTCCCCGCACAGCCCCCTTACGAGCAGTACTTC. It is translated as CATSALPAQPPYEQYF.

This clonotype came up a few times. The V and J genes are TRBV5-1 and TRBJ1-3; D is perhaps TRBD1 (6 bases). V dropped 0 bases and J dropped 4 bases, with 8 bases sitting between them. Germline lookup yields CDR1 SGHRS and CDR2 YFSETQ. The CDR3 is 14 amino acids. CDR3 residues: CASSLEGTGNTIYF. DNA for the CDR3: TGCGCCAGCAGCTTGGAGGGGACAGGAAACACCATATATTTT.

V gene TRBV6-1 combines with J gene TRBJ1-3; D perhaps matches TRBD1 (6 bases). CDR1 is MNHNS and CDR2 is SASEGT in the germline V gene. The V end was cut by 6 bases, the J end by 1 base, with 16 bases between. This CDR3 contains 16 residues. The CDR3 region has the DNA TGTGCCAGCAGGTCCAACAGGGCCGGGTCTGGAAACACCATATATTTT. Translated, it gives CASRSNRAGSGNTIYF.

V is TRBV11-3 and J is TRBJ2-7; no clear D. With 2 bases removed from V and 3 bases from J, the gap between germline ends came to 8 bases. Germline loops: CDR1 SGHNT, CDR2 YENEEA. This CDR3 has 13 amino acids. In DNA, the CDR3 is TGTGCCAGCAGCTTATCAGGCCACTACGAGCAGTACTTC. As protein: CASSLSGHYEQYF.

This chain links TRBV6-1 with TRBJ2-5; D ambiguous. The V and J ends lost 0 bases and 4 bases respectively, with 12 bases between them. The CDR3 has 15 residues. The germline V gene encodes CDR1 MNHNS and CDR2 SASEGT. CDR3 in DNA: TGTGCCAGCAGTGAAGCGGGCCAGGATTCAGAGACCCAGTACTTC. Its translation: CASSEAGQDSETQYF.

Only one count was recorded for this clonotype. The chain uses TRBV5-1 and TRBJ1-2, with 8 bases identical to TRBD1. Germline CDR1 reads SGHRS; CDR2 reads YFSETQ. This CDR3 comprises 13 residues. V lost 8 bases, J lost 6 bases, and 9 bases stayed unmatched. CDR3 sequence: CASATGGPNGYTF. The CDR3, as DNA: TGCGCCAGTGCTACAGGGGGGCCTAATGGCTACACCTTC.

The chain has TRBV19 and TRBJ1-2; D is perhaps TRBD1 (5 bases). Germline V lookup: CDR1 LNHDA, CDR2 SQIVND (reference sequence). The CDR3 runs 16 residues. V was clipped by 6 bases and J by 4 bases, with 21 bases between them. CDR3 amino acids: CASSVGGDYFSYGYTF. CDR3 in DNA: TGTGCCAGTAGCGTCGGGGGGGATTATTTTAGCTATGGCTACACCTTC.

The chain links TRBV20-1 to TRBJ2-2; 7 bases are shared with TRBD1. With V trimmed by 4 bases and J by 0 bases, 5 bases remained unmatched. CDR1 and CDR2 (germline): DFQATT, SNEGSKA (reference sequence). The length of the CDR3 is 15 residues. CDR3 protein: CSATAGTANTGELFF. CDR3 sequence (DNA): TGCAGTGCTACTGCCGGGACAGCGAACACCGGGGAGCTGTTTTTT.

This clonotype was observed a few times. V is TRBV20-1 and J is TRBJ1-6, with D possibly being TRBD1 (5 bases). Germline loops: CDR1 DFQATT, CDR2 SNEGSKA (reference sequence). The CDR3 runs 13 residues. Trimming removed 0 bases at V and 8 bases at J, with 8 bases between. This CDR3 is CSARDWGDSPLHF. DNA of the CDR3: TGCAGTGCTAGAGATTGGGGGGATTCACCCCTCCACTTT.

The chain uses TRBV5-4 and TRBJ2-1; D gene ambiguous. The CDR3 runs 13 residues. The germline CDR1 and CDR2 sequences are SGHNT and YYREEE (reference sequence). The V end lost 0 bases, the J end lost 6 bases, and 7 bases lay between the germline ends. The CDR3 DNA sequence: TGTGCCAGCAGCTTGGCGCAGAGCAATGAGCAGTTCTTC. Its translation is CASSLAQSNEQFF.

J is TRBJ1-2 and V is TRBV6-5, with D possibly matching TRBD1 (5 bases). CDR1 MNHEY and CDR2 SVGAGI come from the germline V gene. The length of the CDR3 is 17 residues. V was clipped by 0 bases and J by 6 bases, with 20 bases between them. The CDR3 nucleotides read TGTGCCAGCAGTTACTCGGGGCAGGGTGGAAGTATTGATGGCTACACCTTC. This encodes CASSYSGQGGSIDGYTF.

This clonotype showed up just a few times. The chain joins TRBV5-1 to TRBJ2-7; D gene uncertain. Trimming took off 4 bases at V and 6 bases at J, with 17 bases between the two ends. The CDR3 consists of 14 residues. In germline, CDR1 is SGHRS, CDR2 YFSETQ. The CDR3 sequence is CASSRTSPPGEQYF. CDR3 nucleotides: TGCGCCAGCAGCAGGACGTCCCCACCGGGCGAGCAGTACTTC.

The chain uses TRBV7-6 and TRBJ1-1; TRBD1 might be the D (6 bases). The CDR3 contains 12 residues. Germline V gene lookup returns CDR1 SGHVS and CDR2 FNYEAQ. V lost 5 bases and J lost 4, with 8 bases in between. The CDR3 coding sequence is TGTGCCAGCAGCCAACAGGGCACTGAAGCTTTCTTT. Its protein product is CASSQQGTEAFF.

This clonotype was observed a few times. The chain joins TRBV19 to TRBJ1-1, with no clear D. With 2 bases removed from V and 3 bases from J, the gap between germline ends came to 7 bases. Germline CDR1 and CDR2: LNHDA and SQIVND (reference sequence). The CDR3 has 13 residues. The CDR3 nucleotides read TGTGCCAGTAGTATAAGGAGGGACACTGAAGCTTTCTTT. It codes for CASSIRRDTEAFF.

V and J are TRBV11-3 and TRBJ1-1; 12 nucleotides match TRBD1. CDR3 length equals 17 residues. V lost 1 base, J lost 3 bases, and 6 bases stayed unmatched. CDR1 is SGHNT and CDR2 is YENEEA in the germline V gene. Here the CDR3 DNA reads TGTGCCAGCAGCTTAGGCCCGGGACAGGGGGCTTACACTGAAGCTTTCTTT. As protein: CASSLGPGQGAYTEAFF.

This chain connects TRBV4-2 to TRBJ2-6; weak D call: TRBD1 (6 bases). The CDR3 is 17 amino acids. Trimming took 1 base from V and 0 from J, leaving 10 bases between them. The V gene's germline CDR1 is LGHNA and CDR2 YNFKEQ. CDR3 in amino acids: CASSQGTVSSGANVLTF. CDR3 nucleotides: TGTGCCAGCAGCCAAGGGACAGTTAGCTCTGGGGCCAACGTCCTGACTTTC.

This sequence joins TRBV4-1 and TRBJ1-5, with D hard to call. The CDR3 loop spans 19 amino acids. Trimming shortened V by 0 bases and J by 0 bases, and 18 bases separated the two germline ends. Germline V gene sequence: CDR1 MGHRA, CDR2 YSYEKL. This CDR3 is CASSQDPPQVVYSNQPQHF. In DNA form, the CDR3 reads TGCGCCAGCAGCCAAGATCCCCCCCAGGTGGTTTATAGCAATCAGCCCCAGCATTTT.

This clonotype came up a few times. The J gene is TRBJ2-2, the V gene TRBV21-1; the D call in the table, TRBD1, was not verified against the DNA. TRBV21-1 is listed as a pseudogene. The CDR3 spans 15 residues. CDR3 nucleotides: TGTGCCAGCAGCGGAGGGACATTCAACACCGGGGAGCTGTTTTTT. This sequence encodes CASSGGTFNTGELFF.

This clonotype was seen more than once but under ten times. The chain has TRBV6-5 and TRBJ2-7; TRBD2 agrees at 8 bases. V dropped 2 bases and J dropped 1; count of bases not matched to a gene: 4. CDR1 is MNHEY, CDR2 SVGAGI, per germline. The CDR3 covers 15 residues. CDR3 sequence (DNA): TGTGCCAGCAGTTACCAGCGGGGGCGATCCTACGAGCAGTACTTC. Protein sequence: CASSYQRGRSYEQYF.